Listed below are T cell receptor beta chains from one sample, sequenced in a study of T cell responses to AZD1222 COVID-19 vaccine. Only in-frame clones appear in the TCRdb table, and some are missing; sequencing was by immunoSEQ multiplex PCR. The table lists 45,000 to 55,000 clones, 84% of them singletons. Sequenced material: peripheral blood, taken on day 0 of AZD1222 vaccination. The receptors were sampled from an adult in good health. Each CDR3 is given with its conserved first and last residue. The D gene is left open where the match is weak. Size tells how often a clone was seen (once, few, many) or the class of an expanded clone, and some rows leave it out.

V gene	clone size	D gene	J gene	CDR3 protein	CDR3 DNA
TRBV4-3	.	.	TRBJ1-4	CASSQDQREKLFF	TGCGCCAGCAGCCAAGATCAACGTGAAAAACTGTTTTTT
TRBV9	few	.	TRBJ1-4	CASSVGTRRVGEKLFF	TGTGCCAGCAGCGTAGGCACACGCCGAGTAGGTGAAAAACTGTTTTTT
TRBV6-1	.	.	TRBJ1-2	CASSDSGSGGYTF	TGTGCCAGCAGTGATTCCGGCTCGGGTGGCTACACCTTC
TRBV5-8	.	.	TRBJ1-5	CASSWITGLSNQPQHF	TGTGCCAGCAGCTGGATTACAGGGTTGAGCAATCAGCCCCAGCATTTT
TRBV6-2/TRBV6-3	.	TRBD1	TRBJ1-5	CASSGVHRGLSLQPQHF	TGTGCCAGCAGTGGGGTTCACAGGGGGCTGTCCCTTCAGCCCCAGCATTTT
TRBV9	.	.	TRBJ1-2	CASSVEGTYGYTF	TGTGCCAGCAGCGTAGAAGGGACCTATGGCTACACCTTC
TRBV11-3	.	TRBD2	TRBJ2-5	CASSLTGLAGAQETQYF	TGTGCCAGCAGCCTTACCGGACTAGCGGGAGCCCAAGAGACCCAGTACTTC
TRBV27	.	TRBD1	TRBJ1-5	CASSFGGTGVRQPQHF	TGTGCCAGCAGTTTCGGCGGGACAGGGGTACGACAGCCCCAGCATTTT
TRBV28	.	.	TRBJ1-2	CASNVNHFGYTF	TGTGCCTCTAATGTCAACCACTTTGGCTACACCTTC
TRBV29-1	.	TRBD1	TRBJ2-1	CSVEGNRGLFNEQFF	TGCAGCGTTGAAGGTAACAGGGGGTTATTCAATGAGCAGTTCTTC
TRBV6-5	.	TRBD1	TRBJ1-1	CASMTPGQGEAFF	TGTGCCAGCATGACCCCGGGACAGGGGGAAGCTTTCTTT
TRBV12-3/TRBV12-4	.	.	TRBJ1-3	CASSFSGNTIYF	TGTGCCAGCAGCTTTAGCGGAAACACCATATATTTT
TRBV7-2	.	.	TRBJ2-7	CASSPGPGLYEQYF	TGTGCCAGCAGCCCCGGCCCGGGGCTATACGAGCAGTACTTC
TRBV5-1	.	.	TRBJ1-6	CASSLVLSYNSPLHF	TGCGCCAGCAGCTTGGTGCTCTCCTATAATTCACCCCTCCACTTT
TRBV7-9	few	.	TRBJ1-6	CASSLGAYNSPLHF	TGTGCCAGCAGCTTGGGAGCTTATAATTCACCCCTCCACTTT
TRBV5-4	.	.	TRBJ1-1	CASSPRDRTWLGNTEAFF	TGTGCCAGCAGCCCGCGGGACCGCACCTGGTTGGGGAACACTGAAGCTTTCTTT
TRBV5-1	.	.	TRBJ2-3	CASSLGGDSTDTQYF	TGCGCCAGCAGCTTGGGCGGGGATTCCACAGATACGCAGTATTTT
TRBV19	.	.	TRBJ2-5	CASTRSSEETQYF	TGTGCCAGTACCCGATCCTCGGAAGAGACCCAGTACTTC
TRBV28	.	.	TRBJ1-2	CASRPHLGGYGYTF	TGTGCCAGCAGACCCCACTTAGGGGGATATGGCTACACCTTC
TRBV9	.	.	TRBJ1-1	CASSVTSSPGGNTEAFF	TGTGCCAGCAGCGTAACTAGCTCTCCGGGAGGGAACACTGAAGCTTTCTTT
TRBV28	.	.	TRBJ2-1	CASSSAGVGYNEQFF	TGTGCCAGCAGTTCGGCAGGGGTCGGCTACAATGAGCAGTTCTTC
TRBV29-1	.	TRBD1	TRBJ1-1	CSALGQMNTEAFF	TGCAGCGCCTTGGGACAGATGAACACTGAAGCTTTCTTT
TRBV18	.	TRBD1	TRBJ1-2	CASSPNRGVVGYTF	TGTGCCAGCTCACCCAACAGGGGTGTCGTAGGCTACACCTTC
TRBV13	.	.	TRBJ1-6	CASSFGGSHSPLHF	TGTGCCAGCAGCTTTGGAGGGTCCCATTCACCCCTCCACTTT
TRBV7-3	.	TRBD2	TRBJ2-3	CASSLQRGSTDTQYF	TGTGCCAGCAGCCTCCAGCGGGGTAGCACAGATACGCAGTATTTT
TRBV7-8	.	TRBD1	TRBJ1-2	CASSLDGQGAYGYTF	TGTGCCAGCAGCTTAGATGGACAGGGGGCCTATGGCTACACCTTC
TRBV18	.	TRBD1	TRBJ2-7	CASSSTGGYEQYF	TGTGCCAGCTCATCGACAGGGGGCTACGAGCAGTACTTC
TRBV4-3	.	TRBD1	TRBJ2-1	CASSQDTGTGGNEQFF	TGCGCCAGCAGCCAAGATACCGGGACAGGGGGGAATGAGCAGTTCTTC
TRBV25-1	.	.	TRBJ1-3	CASSEIQVAGNTIYF	TGTGCCAGCAGTGAAATTCAGGTAGCTGGAAACACCATATATTTT
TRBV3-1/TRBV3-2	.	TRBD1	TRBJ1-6	CASSPRGQGKDSPLHF	TGTGCCAGCAGCCCACGCGGACAGGGGAAAGATTCACCCCTCCACTTT
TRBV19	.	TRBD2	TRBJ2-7	CASSKKASGYEQYF	TGTGCCAGTAGTAAAAAGGCTAGCGGCTACGAGCAGTACTTC
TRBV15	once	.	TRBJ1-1	CATSRDLAGMNTEAFF	TGTGCCACCAGCAGAGATTTAGCGGGGATGAACACTGAAGCTTTCTTT